These T cell receptor beta chains were read from a single sample in a study of blood T cell repertoires in COVID-19. Using immunoSEQ multiplex PCR, the repertoire was profiled, and TCRdb retains in-frame clones only, with some absent. The sample has approximately 210,000 clones; less than 90% are singletons. Sequenced input: peripheral blood. The receptors shown here come from a man aged 40-55 years with acute or convalescent COVID-19. The CDR3 runs from the conserved cysteine through the conserved F or W. Fields, in order: clone size, V gene, D gene, J gene, CDR3 protein, CDR3 DNA. A D gene is named only where the DNA matches it firmly. For some rows the clone size is stated as once, few or many, or as a class when expanded; others skip it.

>few|TRBV4-2|NA|TRBJ2-3
CASSVGRRRGGSTDTQYF
TGTGCCAGCAGCGTCGGGCGGCGGAGGGGGGGAAGCACAGATACGCAGTATTTT
>NA|TRBV2|NA|TRBJ1-1
CASSEHIEAFF
TGTGCCAGCAGTGAACACATTGAAGCTTTCTTT
>NA|TRBV7-9|TRBD1|TRBJ1-2
CASSEPGTDGYTF
TGTGCCAGCAGCGAACCCGGGACAGATGGCTACACCTTC
>NA|TRBV19|TRBD1|TRBJ2-3
CASSIVPLAGGKDTQYF
TGTGCCAGTAGTATAGTACCCCTGGCAGGGGGCAAGGATACGCAGTATTTT
>NA|TRBV10-2|NA|TRBJ2-7
CASSESTRRALLSYEQYF
TGCGCCAGCAGTGAGTCGACTCGGAGAGCCCTCCTCTCCTACGAGCAGTACTTC
>NA|TRBV7-3|NA|TRBJ2-5
CASSRASGETQYF
TGTGCCAGCAGCAGGGCGAGCGGAGAGACCCAGTACTTC
>NA|TRBV3-1/TRBV3-2|NA|TRBJ1-1
CASSPHPGIIEAFF
TGTGCCAGCAGCCCCCACCCGGGAATTATTGAAGCTTTCTTT
>NA|TRBV7-9|NA|TRBJ2-5
CASSLITGETQYF
TGTGCCAGCAGCTTAATTACCGGGGAGACCCAGTACTTC
>NA|TRBV4-3|NA|TRBJ2-1
CASSLEAYNEQFF
TGCGCCAGCAGTCTGGAGGCCTACAATGAGCAGTTCTTC
>NA|TRBV3-1/TRBV3-2|NA|TRBJ2-3
CASSPLTGTDTQYF
TGTGCCAGCAGCCCGCTCACGGGGACAGATACGCAGTATTTT
>NA|TRBV9|TRBD1|TRBJ2-5
CASSVGVRQGASQETQYF
TGTGCCAGCAGCGTAGGCGTGAGACAGGGGGCTTCGCAAGAGACCCAGTACTTC
>NA|TRBV18|TRBD1|TRBJ2-2
CASSLVRDSFTGELFF
TGTGCCAGCTCTCTAGTCCGGGACAGTTTCACCGGGGAGCTGTTTTTT
>once|TRBV14|NA|TRBJ1-1
CASSQVGRRNTEAFF
TGTGCCAGCAGCCAAGTGGGGCGGAGGAACACTGAAGCTTTCTTT
>NA|TRBV7-9|NA|TRBJ2-3
CASSQTVEWYF
TGTGCCAGCAGCCAGACAGTAGAGTGGTATTTT
>NA|TRBV6-5|NA|TRBJ2-2
CASSYIGELFF
TGTGCCAGCAGTTATATCGGGGAGCTGTTTTTT
>few|TRBV6-4|NA|TRBJ2-2
CASSDSDTGELFF
TGTGCCAGCAGTGACAGCGACACCGGGGAGCTGTTTTTT
>NA|TRBV18|NA|TRBJ1-4
CASSPWRGPNEKLFF
TGTGCCAGCTCACCATGGCGGGGGCCCAATGAAAAACTGTTTTTT
>once|TRBV12-1|NA|TRBJ2-4
CASSFTGLAGAKNIQYF
TGTGCCAGCAGCTTCACTGGACTAGCGGGAGCCAAAAACATTCAGTACTTC
>NA|TRBV10-3|NA|TRBJ1-1
CAIATDSYTEAFF
TGTGCCATCGCAACGGACAGTTACACTGAAGCTTTCTTT
>few|TRBV7-6|TRBD1|TRBJ1-1
CASSAQGADTEAFF
TGTGCCAGCAGCGCACAGGGGGCTGACACTGAAGCTTTCTTT
>NA|TRBV7-2|TRBD2|TRBJ2-5
CASSLGTSGGWETQYF
TGTGCCAGCAGCTTAGGGACTAGCGGGGGGTGGGAGACCCAGTACTTC
>NA|TRBV19|NA|TRBJ1-4
CASSKRTAYNEKLFF
TGTGCCAGTAGCAAAAGGACAGCTTATAATGAAAAACTGTTTTTT
>NA|TRBV12-3/TRBV12-4|NA|TRBJ1-1
CASSHSYAEAFF
TGTGCCAGCAGTCATAGTTACGCTGAAGCTTTCTTT
>NA|TRBV6-5|TRBD1|TRBJ1-4
CASRQGWEKLFF
TGTGCCAGCAGACAGGGGTGGGAAAAACTGTTTTTT
>NA|TRBV7-9|NA|TRBJ1-2
CASSLGLDSGYTF
TGTGCCAGCAGCTTAGGACTGGATTCAGGCTACACCTTC
>NA|TRBV27|NA|TRBJ2-7
CASSLDTRQYEQYF
TGTGCCAGCAGTTTAGATACCCGACAGTACGAGCAGTACTTC
>NA|TRBV28|TRBD2|TRBJ2-7
CASRPFYPNIAGGGEQYF
TGTGCCAGCAGGCCCTTTTACCCCAACATAGCGGGGGGAGGCGAGCAGTACTTC
>once|TRBV5-1|NA|TRBJ1-3
CASSLGAREVSGNTIYF
TGCGCCAGCAGCTTGGGGGCCAGGGAAGTCTCTGGAAACACCATATATTTT
>few|TRBV3-1/TRBV3-2|NA|TRBJ1-1
CASSQPNRNTEAFF
TGTGCCAGCAGCCAGCCGAACAGAAACACTGAAGCTTTCTTT
>NA|TRBV15|TRBD1|TRBJ2-5
CATSERTGLGETQYF
TGTGCCACCAGCGAACGGACAGGGCTAGGGGAGACCCAGTACTTC
>NA|TRBV13|NA|TRBJ2-5
CASSSGTGTLVATQYF
TGTGCCAGCAGCTCGGGGACCGGGACTTTAGTAGCGACCCAGTACTTC
>NA|TRBV9|NA|TRBJ1-1
CASSVGRGEEGSHTEAFF
TGTGCCAGCAGCGTAGGGAGAGGGGAGGAGGGATCTCACACTGAAGCTTTCTTT
>NA|TRBV7-3|NA|TRBJ2-3
CASSLGLDTTTDTQYF
TGTGCCAGCAGCTTAGGGTTGGACACCACCACAGATACGCAGTATTTT
>NA|TRBV14|TRBD1|TRBJ2-7
CASSEFGQGKYEQYF
TGTGCCAGCAGCGAATTTGGACAGGGGAAGTACGAGCAGTACTTC
>NA|TRBV6-2/TRBV6-3|TRBD1|TRBJ2-7
CASSYFSDRGFEQYF
TGTGCCAGCAGCTACTTCTCGGACAGGGGTTTCGAGCAGTACTTC
>NA|TRBV29-1|NA|TRBJ2-1
CSVPDGSSYNEQFF
TGCAGCGTACCGGACGGGAGCTCCTACAATGAGCAGTTCTTC
>NA|TRBV7-9|TRBD1|TRBJ1-5
CASSTWDREGLELQPQHF
TGTGCCAGCAGCACCTGGGACAGGGAAGGATTGGAATTACAGCCCCAGCATTTT
>NA|TRBV2|TRBD1|TRBJ1-5
CASHRGVEWPQHF
TGTGCCAGCCACAGGGGGGTTGAGTGGCCCCAGCATTTT
>NA|TRBV3-1/TRBV3-2|TRBD2|TRBJ2-2
CASSLPRLAGGPNTGELFF
TGTGCCAGCAGCCTCCCAAGACTAGCGGGGGGGCCGAACACCGGGGAGCTGTTTTTT
>NA|TRBV30|NA|TRBJ1-3
CAWGHRGNTIYF
TGTGCCTGGGGACACAGGGGAAACACCATATATTTT
>NA|TRBV9|NA|TRBJ1-4
CASSSHPGNNEKLFF
TGTGCCAGCAGCTCCCACCCGGGGAATAATGAAAAACTGTTTTTT
>NA|TRBV19|TRBD1|TRBJ1-6
CASSDSGTGFSPLHF
TGTGCCAGTAGTGACTCCGGGACAGGTTTTTCACCCCTCCACTTT
>NA|TRBV11-2|TRBD2|TRBJ2-1
CASSSTSGRAVMAFF
TGTGCCAGCAGCTCGACTAGCGGGAGGGCGGTGATGGCGTTCTTC
>NA|TRBV14|TRBD1|TRBJ2-7
CASSQWDRSYEQYF
TGTGCCAGCAGCCAATGGGACAGAAGCTACGAGCAGTACTTC
>NA|TRBV14|NA|TRBJ2-3
CASSTHQEAFSDTQYF
TGTGCCAGCAGTACCCATCAGGAGGCCTTCTCAGATACGCAGTATTTT
>NA|TRBV6-5|NA|TRBJ1-2
CASSSGGLRGYTF
TGTGCCAGCAGTTCGGGGGGGCTGAGAGGCTACACCTTC
>NA|TRBV7-9|NA|TRBJ2-1
CASSLGSSYNEQFF
TGTGCCAGCAGCTTAGGCAGTTCCTACAATGAGCAGTTCTTC
>NA|TRBV29-1|TRBD1|TRBJ2-3
CSVARTGDWTDTQYF
TGCAGCGTCGCCAGGACAGGGGATTGGACAGATACGCAGTATTTT
>NA|TRBV6-5|TRBD1|TRBJ1-4
CASSYSQGDEKLFF
TGTGCCAGCAGTTACTCACAGGGGGATGAAAAACTGTTTTTT
>NA|TRBV7-3|TRBD2|TRBJ2-7
CASSLKGASGSLGSYEQYF
TGTGCCAGCAGCTTAAAGGGGGCTAGCGGGAGCCTGGGCTCCTACGAGCAGTACTTC
>NA|TRBV6-5|NA|TRBJ2-3
CASSYSRDTQYF
TGTGCCAGCAGTTACTCGAGGGATACGCAGTATTTT
>NA|TRBV19|NA|TRBJ2-2
CASSWSDLSNTGELFF
TGTGCCAGTAGTTGGTCGGACTTATCGAACACCGGGGAGCTGTTTTTT
>once|TRBV19|TRBD1|TRBJ1-1
CASSSGGLTEAFF
TGTGCCAGTAGTTCAGGGGGGTTAACTGAAGCTTTCTTT
>once|TRBV29-1|TRBD2|TRBJ2-3
CSVSTSGGADTQYF
TGCAGCGTCTCGACTAGCGGGGGGGCGGATACGCAGTATTTT
>NA|TRBV30|NA|TRBJ1-2
CAWSGQRLNYGYTF
TGTGCCTGGAGTGGGCAAAGATTGAACTATGGCTACACCTTC
>few|TRBV10-1|TRBD1|TRBJ2-1
CASSEPGTGGNEQFF
TGCGCCAGCAGTGAACCCGGGACAGGGGGCAATGAGCAGTTCTTC